The source of this T cell receptor (beta chain) is a study of cytomegalovirus exposure and HLA in healthy donors. The CDR3 covers 17 residues. Germline lookup yields CDR1 SEHNR and CDR2 FQNEAQ (reference sequence). Use of 60 Vbeta and 13 Jbeta primers characterized the PCR. The data were produced by immunoSEQ multiplex PCR, yet TCRdb's version contains in-frame clones alone and is incomplete. This sample has about 120,000 clones, with roughly 74% found just once. Study-wide findings and caveats: Reportedly, diagnosis of cytomegalovirus status by the classifier showed high specificity and sensitivity. Most TCR sequences showed up rarely, but some public TCRs showed up in many donors. Immune exposure information available was restricted to CMV serostatus.

A note on this clone: Its specificity is not known. Sequence at one end of the junction differs from germline and may be a read error. Other DNA sequences of this sample code for an identical CDR3.

The V and J genes are TRBV7-9 and TRBJ2-1; perhaps TRBD2 as D (6 bases). Material for sequencing was PBMCs. The source is a male donor in good health and CMV-seronegative. This CDR3 reads CASSSGRGRSSYNEQFF. The CDR3 region has the DNA TGCGCCAGCAGCTCCGGACGGGGGAGAAGCTCCTACAATGAGCAGTTCTTC.